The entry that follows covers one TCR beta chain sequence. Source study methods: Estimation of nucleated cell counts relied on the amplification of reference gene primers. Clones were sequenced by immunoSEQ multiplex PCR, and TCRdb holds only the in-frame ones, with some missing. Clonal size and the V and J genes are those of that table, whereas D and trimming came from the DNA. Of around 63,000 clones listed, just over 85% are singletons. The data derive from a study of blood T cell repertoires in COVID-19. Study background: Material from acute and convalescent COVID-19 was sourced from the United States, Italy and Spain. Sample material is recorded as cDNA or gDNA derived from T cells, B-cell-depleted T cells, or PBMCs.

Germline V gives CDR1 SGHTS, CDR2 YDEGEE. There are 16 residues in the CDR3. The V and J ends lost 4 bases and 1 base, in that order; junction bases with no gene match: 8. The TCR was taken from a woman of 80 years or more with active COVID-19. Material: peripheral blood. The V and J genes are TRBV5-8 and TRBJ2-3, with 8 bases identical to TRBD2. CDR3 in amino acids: CASSETGGPGTDTQYF. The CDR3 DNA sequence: TGTGCCAGCAGCGAAACGGGGGGGCCGGGCACAGATACGCAGTATTTT.